This T cell receptor (beta chain) was obtained from a study of T cells in Graves' hyperthyroidism and ophthalmopathy. What was amplified from RNA transcripts were TCR beta CDR3 regions. TCR CDR3 underwent first-round RT-PCR with the HTBI primer set. TCRdb re-called the multiplex PCR reads through MiXCR, storing one row per CDR3 protein. The table has a few hundred thousand distinct CDR3 sequences, around 45% seen once. This CDR3 region has 14 residues. Looked up from germline, CDR1 is GTSNPN and CDR2 is SVGIG (reference sequence). The V end was cut by 3 bases, the J end by 5 bases, with 11 bases between.

The chain couples TRBV30 to TRBJ1-6; D is possibly TRBD1 (5 bases). Specimen: peripheral blood or thyroid tissue (not recorded which). This clonotype originated in a woman aged 18-29 years with Graves' hyperthyroidism. CDR3 sequence: CAWSIGTDNSPLHF. The CDR3 nucleotides read TGTGCCTGGAGCATCGGGACTGATAATTCACCCCTCCACTTT.